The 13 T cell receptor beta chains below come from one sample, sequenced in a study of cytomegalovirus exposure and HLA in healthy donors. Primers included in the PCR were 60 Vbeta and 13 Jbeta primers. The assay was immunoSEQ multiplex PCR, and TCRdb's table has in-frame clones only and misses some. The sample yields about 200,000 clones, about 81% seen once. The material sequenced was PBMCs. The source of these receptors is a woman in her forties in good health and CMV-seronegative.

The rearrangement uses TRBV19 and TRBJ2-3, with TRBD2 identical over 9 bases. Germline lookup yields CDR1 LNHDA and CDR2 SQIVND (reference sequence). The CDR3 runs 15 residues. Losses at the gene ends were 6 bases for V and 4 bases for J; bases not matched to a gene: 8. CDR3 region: CASRSLAGLSDTQYF. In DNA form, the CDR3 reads TGTGCCAGTAGATCACTAGCGGGCCTGTCAGATACGCAGTATTTT.

The CDR3 coding sequence is TGCGCCAGCAGCCAAGGTGTACCTAGCGGGGGGTTCCAAGAGACCCAGTACTTC. It is translated as CASSQGVPSGGFQETQYF. The rearrangement uses TRBV4-1 and TRBJ2-5; the match to TRBD2 covers 11 bases. Germline V gene lookup returns CDR1 MGHRA and CDR2 YSYEKL. V was clipped by 1 base and J by 1 base; unmatched bases: 8. The CDR3 length is 18 residues.

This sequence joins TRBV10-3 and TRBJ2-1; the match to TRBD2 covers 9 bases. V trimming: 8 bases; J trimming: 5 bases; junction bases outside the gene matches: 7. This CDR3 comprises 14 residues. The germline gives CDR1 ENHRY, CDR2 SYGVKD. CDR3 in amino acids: CAISRRGGDNEQFF. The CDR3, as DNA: TGTGCCATCTCGAGGCGGGGGGGGGACAATGAGCAGTTCTTC.

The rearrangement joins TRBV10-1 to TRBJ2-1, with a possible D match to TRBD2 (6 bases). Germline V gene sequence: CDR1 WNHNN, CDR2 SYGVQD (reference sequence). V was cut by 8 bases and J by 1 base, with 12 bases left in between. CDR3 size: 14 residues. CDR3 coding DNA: TGCGCCAGCGGCCAAGGAGGGTCCTACAATGAGCAGTTCTTC. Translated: CASGQGGSYNEQFF.

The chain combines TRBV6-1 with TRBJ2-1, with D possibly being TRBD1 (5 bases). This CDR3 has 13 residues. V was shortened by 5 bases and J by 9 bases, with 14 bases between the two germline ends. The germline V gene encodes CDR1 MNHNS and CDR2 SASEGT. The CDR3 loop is CASSTGQLPEQFF. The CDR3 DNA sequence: TGTGCCAGCAGTACAGGACAATTGCCTGAGCAGTTCTTC.

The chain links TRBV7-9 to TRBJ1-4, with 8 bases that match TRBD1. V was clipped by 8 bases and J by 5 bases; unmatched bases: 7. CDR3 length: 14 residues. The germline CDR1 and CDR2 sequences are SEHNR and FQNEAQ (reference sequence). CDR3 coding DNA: TGTGCCAGCGATGACCGGACAGGGAATGAAAAACTGTTTTTT. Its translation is CASDDRTGNEKLFF.

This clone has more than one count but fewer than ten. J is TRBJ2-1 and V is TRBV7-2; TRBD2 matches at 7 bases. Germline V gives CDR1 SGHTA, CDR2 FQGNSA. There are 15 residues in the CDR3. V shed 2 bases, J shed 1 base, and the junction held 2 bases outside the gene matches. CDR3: CASSLLGGSYNEQFF. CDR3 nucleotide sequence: TGTGCCAGCAGCTTACTGGGGGGGTCCTACAATGAGCAGTTCTTC.

The CDR3, as DNA: TGCAGCGTTTTGACAGGGAACTACGAGCAGTACTTC. This encodes CSVLTGNYEQYF. This chain links TRBV29-1 with TRBJ2-7; 7 nucleotides align to TRBD1. J gave up 3 bases and V 5 bases, and 4 bases lay outside the gene matches. CDR3 length: 12 residues. The germline V gene encodes CDR1 SQVTM and CDR2 ANQGSEA.

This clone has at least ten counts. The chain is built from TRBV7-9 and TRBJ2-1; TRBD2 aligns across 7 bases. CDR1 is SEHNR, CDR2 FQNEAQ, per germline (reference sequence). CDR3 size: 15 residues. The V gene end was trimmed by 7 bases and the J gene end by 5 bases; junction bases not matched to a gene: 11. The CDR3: CASTFAASGHNEQFF. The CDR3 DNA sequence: TGTGCCAGCACCTTCGCGGCTAGCGGACACAATGAGCAGTTCTTC.

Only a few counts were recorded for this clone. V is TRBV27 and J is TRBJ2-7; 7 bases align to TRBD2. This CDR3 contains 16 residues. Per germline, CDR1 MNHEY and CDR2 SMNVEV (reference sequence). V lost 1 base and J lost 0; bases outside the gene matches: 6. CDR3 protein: CASSLYAGVSSYEQYF. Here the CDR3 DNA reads TGTGCCAGCAGTTTATATGCGGGAGTAAGCTCCTACGAGCAGTACTTC.

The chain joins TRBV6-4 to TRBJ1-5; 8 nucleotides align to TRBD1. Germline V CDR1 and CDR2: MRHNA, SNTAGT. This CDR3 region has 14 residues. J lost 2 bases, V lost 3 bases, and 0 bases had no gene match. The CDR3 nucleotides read TGTGCCAGCAGTGAACAGGGGGGCAATCAGCCCCAGCATTTT. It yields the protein CASSEQGGNQPQHF.

DNA of the CDR3: TGTGCCAGCAGCCAAGGGGGGGGGCGAAGTGGCTACACCTTC. Its translation is CASSQGGGRSGYTF. The chain is built from TRBV4-2 and TRBJ1-2; D possibly corresponds to TRBD1 (6 bases). Trimming shortened V by 1 base and J by 7 bases, and 13 bases separated the two germline ends. Germline CDR1 and CDR2: LGHNA and YNFKEQ. CDR3 length: 14 amino acids.

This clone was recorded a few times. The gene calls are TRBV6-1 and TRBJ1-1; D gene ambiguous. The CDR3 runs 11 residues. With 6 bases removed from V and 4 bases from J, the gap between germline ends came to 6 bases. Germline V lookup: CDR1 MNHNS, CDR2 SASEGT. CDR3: CASRWATEAFF. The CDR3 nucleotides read TGTGCCAGCAGGTGGGCCACTGAAGCTTTCTTT.